Sequencing of this T cell receptor beta chain was carried out in a study of Graves' ophthalmopathy and Graves' hyperthyroidism. This clonotype was observed many times. Germline V gene data show CDR1 as SQVTM and CDR2 as ANQGSEA. The CDR3 sequence is 15 residues long. V was clipped by 7 bases and J by 5 bases; unmatched bases: 9. Investigators amplified TCR beta CDR3 regions from RNA transcripts. An opening RT-PCR round employed HTBI primers and preceded a second-round multiplex PCR. TCRdb recomputed calls from the multiplex PCR reads with MiXCR, one row per CDR3 protein. The repertoire consists of about 400,000 distinct CDR3 sequences, with 15% to 17% occurring once and the leading ten covering approximately 7%.

The sequence was obtained from a woman younger than 35 with stable Graves' hyperthyroidism. The sample taken for sequencing was peripheral blood. V usage is TRBV29-1 and J usage is TRBJ2-5; the match to TRBD2 covers 14 bases. CDR3 in DNA: TGCAGCGGGGGGACTAGCGGGGGCCTTGGGGAGACCCAGTACTTC. This sequence encodes CSGGTSGGLGETQYF. Drawing the rest from reference TRBV29-1 and TRBJ2-5, the complete variable domain is SAVISQKPSRDICQRGTSLTIQCQVDSQVTMMFWYRQQPGQSLTLIATANQGSEATYESGFVIDKFPISRPNLTFSTLTVSNMSPEDSSIYLCSGGTSGGLGETQYFGPGTRLLVL.